The clone carrying this T cell receptor beta chain showed up just a few times. Antigen specificity is unknown. This sample is drawn from a study of blood T cells in healthy people across ages. It was with a sample-barcoded 5' primer and a J-beta primer mix that a second PCR of about 6 to 12 cycles was run. MiXCR, applied by TCRdb to the 5' RACE reads, yields one record per CDR3 protein. Altogether hundreds of thousands of distinct CDR3 sequences are present, 20% to 30% being singletons, with the ten largest covering approximately 2.9%. Study results and caveats: PBMCs went unsorted, and a conclusive naive versus antigen-experienced comparison was therefore prevented.

Trimming shortened V by 6 bases and J by 7 bases, and 12 bases separated the two germline ends. The CDR3 has 12 residues. CDR1 is MNHEY, CDR2 SMNVEV, per germline (reference sequence). The data also belong to a second study, concerning T cells of mothers and their children.

The source is a boy aged 5-17 years in good health. The chain combines TRBV27 with TRBJ1-2; D is uncertain. The specimen sequenced was blood. CDR3 residues: CASRNPPAGYTF. CDR3 DNA sequence: TGTGCCAGCAGGAATCCCCCGGCTGGCTACACCTTC.